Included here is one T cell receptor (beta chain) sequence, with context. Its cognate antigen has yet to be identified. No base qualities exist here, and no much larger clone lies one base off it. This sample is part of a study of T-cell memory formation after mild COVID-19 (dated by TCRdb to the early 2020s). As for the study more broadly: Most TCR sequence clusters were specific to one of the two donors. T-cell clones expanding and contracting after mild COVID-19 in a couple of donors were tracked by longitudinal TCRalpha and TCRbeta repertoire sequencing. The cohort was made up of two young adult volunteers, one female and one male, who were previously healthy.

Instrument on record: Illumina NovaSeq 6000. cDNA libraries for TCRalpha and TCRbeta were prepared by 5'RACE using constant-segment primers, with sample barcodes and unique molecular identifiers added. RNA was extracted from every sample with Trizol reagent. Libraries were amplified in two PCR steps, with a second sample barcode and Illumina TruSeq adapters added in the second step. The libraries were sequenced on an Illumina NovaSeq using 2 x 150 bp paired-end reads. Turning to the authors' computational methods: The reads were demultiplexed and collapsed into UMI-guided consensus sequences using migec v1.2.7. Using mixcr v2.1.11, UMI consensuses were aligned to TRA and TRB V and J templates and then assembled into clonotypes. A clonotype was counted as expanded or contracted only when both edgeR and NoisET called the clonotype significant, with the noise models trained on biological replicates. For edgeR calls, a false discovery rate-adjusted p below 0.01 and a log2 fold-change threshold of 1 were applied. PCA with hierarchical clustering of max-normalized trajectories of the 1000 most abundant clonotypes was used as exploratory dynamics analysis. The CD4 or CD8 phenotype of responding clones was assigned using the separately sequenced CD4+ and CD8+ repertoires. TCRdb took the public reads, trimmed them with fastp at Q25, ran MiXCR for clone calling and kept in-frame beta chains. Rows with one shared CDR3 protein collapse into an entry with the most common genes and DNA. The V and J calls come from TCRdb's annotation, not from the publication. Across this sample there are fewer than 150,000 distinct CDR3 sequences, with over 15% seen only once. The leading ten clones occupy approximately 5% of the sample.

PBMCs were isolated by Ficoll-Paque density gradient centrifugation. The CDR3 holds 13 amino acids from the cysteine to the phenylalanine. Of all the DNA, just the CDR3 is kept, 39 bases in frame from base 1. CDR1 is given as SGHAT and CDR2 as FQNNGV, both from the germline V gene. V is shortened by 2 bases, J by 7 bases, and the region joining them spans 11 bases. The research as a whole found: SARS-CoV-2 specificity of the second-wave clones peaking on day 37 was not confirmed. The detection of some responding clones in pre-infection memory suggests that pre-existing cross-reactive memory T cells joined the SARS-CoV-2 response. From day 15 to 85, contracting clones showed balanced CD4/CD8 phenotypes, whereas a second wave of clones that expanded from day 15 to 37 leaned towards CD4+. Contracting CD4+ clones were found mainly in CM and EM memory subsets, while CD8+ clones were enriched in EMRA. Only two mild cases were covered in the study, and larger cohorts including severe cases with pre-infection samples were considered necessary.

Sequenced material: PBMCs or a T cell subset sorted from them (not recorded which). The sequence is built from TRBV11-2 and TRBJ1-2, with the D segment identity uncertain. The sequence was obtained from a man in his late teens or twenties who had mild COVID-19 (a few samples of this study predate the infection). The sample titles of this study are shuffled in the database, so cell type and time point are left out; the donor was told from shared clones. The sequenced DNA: TGTGCCAGCAGCTTATCGCGGTCGGGTGGCTACACCTTC. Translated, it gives CASSLSRSGGYTF.